The clone carrying this T cell receptor (beta chain) was counted a single time. The V gene's germline CDR1 is LNHDA and CDR2 SQIVND (reference sequence). The CDR3 sequence is 13 residues long. Trimming stripped 6 bases from V and 2 bases from J, with 11 bases between. These data belong to a study of blood T cell repertoires in COVID-19. Overall study context: Some COVID-19 samples were acute and others convalescent; all came from the United States, Italy and Spain. The analysed material was cDNA or gDNA that came from T cells, B-cell-depleted T cells, or PBMCs.

The authors' processing: Cell counts per sample came from amplifying reference gene primers. This table comes from immunoSEQ multiplex PCR, and its TCRdb copy is limited to in-frame clones, with some not included. V, J and clone size derive from that table, while D and trimming were established from the DNA sequence. The data contain about 170,000 clones, about 93% of them seen just once; the ten biggest clones take up approximately 4.6%. The specimen was peripheral blood. The receptor was isolated from a woman aged 50 to 60 with acute or convalescent COVID-19. The chain recombines TRBV19 with TRBJ2-7, with D unclear. The CDR3 DNA reads as TGTGCCAGTAGGGGCGACGGTGCCTACGAGCAGTACTTC. Translated, it gives CASRGDGAYEQYF.